The sequence of this T cell receptor (beta chain) was determined in a study of blood T cell repertoires in COVID-19. Looking at the study overall: Nucleic acid was either cDNA or gDNA, and it came from T cells, B-cell-depleted T cells, or PBMCs.

Repertoires were generated with immunoSEQ multiplex PCR, while TCRdb's copy carries only in-frame clones and drops some. Of roughly 440,000 clones listed, around 88% were seen once; the top ten hold about 12%. In germline, CDR1 is SGHNT, CDR2 YYREEE (reference sequence). The CDR3 sequence is 15 residues long. Trimming removed 1 base at V and 0 bases at J, with 10 bases between. The V and J genes are TRBV5-4 and TRBJ1-1, with D tentatively TRBD1 (6 bases). The sequenced sample consisted of peripheral blood. The clonotype comes from a woman between 50 and 59 years old with COVID-19, enrolled during active disease. The CDR3 sequence: CASSLSGQLNTEAFF. CDR3 DNA sequence: TGTGCCAGCAGCTTGTCCGGACAGTTGAACACTGAAGCTTTCTTT.